A selection of T cell receptor beta chains follows, all from one sample in a study of T cells after somatic rescue of genetic block. The assay was immunoSEQ multiplex PCR, and TCRdb's table has in-frame clones only and misses some. Of more than 13,000 clones in the sample, under 80% are singletons; the top ten hold roughly 30%. The sample was peripheral blood mononuclear cells (PBMCs). The source of these receptors is a man between 18 and 35 years old. The CDR3 runs from the conserved cysteine through the conserved F or W.

V	length	J	CDR3
TRBV4-1	21	TRBJ2-7	CASSQDEIGDRVASSSYEQYF
TRBV25-1	17	TRBJ2-2	CASSPGHSTYLTGELFF
TRBV7-2	11	TRBJ2-5	CASSRRETQYF
TRBV5-1	14	TRBJ2-1	CASSLRDRGNEQFF
TRBV7-8	15	TRBJ1-2	CASSFRDRENYGYTF
TRBV7-3	17	TRBJ2-1	CASSLGPIFVSYNEQFF
TRBV6-4	13	TRBJ2-2	CASSDENTGELFF
TRBV5-1	14	TRBJ1-2	CASSLGQGPYGYTF
TRBV30	13	TRBJ1-2	CAWSVGGAGGYTF
TRBV2	16	TRBJ2-5	CASSGGFRDRVETQYF
TRBV4-1	14	TRBJ2-3	CASTPREITDTQYF
TRBV7-7	13	TRBJ2-7	CASSPGGINEQYF
TRBV7-3	14	TRBJ1-2	CASSSSGDRSGYTF
TRBV7-6	15	TRBJ2-7	CASSPGLAGAYEQYF
TRBV6-4	15	TRBJ2-2	CASSENRGYAGELFF
TRBV7-9	16	TRBJ1-5	CASSLGAGNSNQPQHF
TRBV7-9	16	TRBJ2-7	CASSSPTGGGSYEQYF
TRBV9	16	TRBJ2-7	CASSAGTGFYDYEQYF
TRBV10-2	13	NA	CASSFLQGYEQYF
TRBV6-5	15	TRBJ1-6	CASRPGTGLNSPLHF
TRBV9	17	TRBJ2-1	CASSEPGGMSSYNEQFF
TRBV5-1	16	TRBJ1-2	CASSLARTGGNYGYTF
TRBV5-1	15	TRBJ2-6	CASSLAATGANVLTF
TRBV7-9	14	TRBJ2-1	CASSLLQRGNEQFF
TRBV10-3	13	TRBJ1-1	CAISPGVVTEAFF
TRBV19	15	TRBJ1-4	CASTLLGGTNEKLFF
TRBV6-5	15	TRBJ2-2	CASSWTGLGTGELFF
TRBV5-1	14	TRBJ2-5	CASSLGGGGETQYF
TRBV10-3	15	TRBJ1-1	CAISERDRMNTEAFF
TRBV19	14	TRBJ2-2	CASSIVGNTGELFF
TRBV5-1	14	TRBJ1-1	CASSLVGLDTEAFF
TRBV7-3	13	TRBJ2-7	CASRGDLQGEQYF
TRBV5-1	14	TRBJ2-5	CASSLGPNQETQYF
TRBV5-4	16	TRBJ1-3	CASSLDGDRVGNTIYF
TRBV2	13	TRBJ2-1	CASSENSHNEQFF
TRBV6-6	15	TRBJ2-7	CASSYLAGGDYEQYF
TRBV4-2	14	TRBJ2-7	CASSQRNRVWEQYF
TRBV18	17	TRBJ2-7	CASSPPGLAGSSYEQYF
TRBV9	16	TRBJ2-5	CASSSRFGPFGETQYF
TRBV6-1	14	TRBJ1-3	CASTQVGIGNTIYF
TRBV18	15	TRBJ1-1	CASSPVEGVNTEAFF
TRBV18	15	TRBJ2-1	CASSPPEKSGNEQFF
TRBV11-2	12	TRBJ2-1	CASSSKGLEQFF
TRBV10-3	13	TRBJ1-2	CAISESRHPGYTF
TRBV7-9	18	TRBJ2-3	CASSSKTRLAGGRDTQYF